The entry below describes one TCR beta chain. These data come from a study of cytomegalovirus exposure and HLA in healthy donors. The PCR employed 60 Vbeta primers together with 13 Jbeta primers. Data came from immunoSEQ multiplex PCR; TCRdb stores just in-frame clones and leaves some out. The sample data list around 48,000 clones. The CDR3 is made up of 14 amino acids. Trimming pared 1 base from V and 1 base from J, leaving 7 bases between. CDR1 and CDR2 (germline): MGHRA, YSYEKL. V usage is TRBV4-1 and J usage is TRBJ1-2; D is unresolved. This clonotype was obtained from a female donor in good health and CMV-seronegative. Sample: PBMCs. The CDR3 protein is CASSQGPLNYGYTF. The DNA for the CDR3 is TGCGCCAGCAGCCAAGGGCCGCTTAACTATGGCTACACCTTC.